Listed below are T cell receptor beta chains from one sample, sequenced in a study of CXCR3-negative and CXCR3-positive naive CD8 T cells. From the 5' RACE reads, TCRdb lists one entry per CDR3 protein and no DNA. This repertoire includes about 40,000 distinct CDR3 sequences. Sequencing was carried out using memory CD8+ T cells from blood. Receptor source: a human donor in good health. Some clones in this sample may be carry-over from other donors' samples. The CDR3 runs from the conserved cysteine through the conserved F or W. Not every row has a clone size; where given, it reads once, few, many or a size class.

-	TRBV6-2/TRBV6-3	TRBJ2-7	CASSYRDRLYEQYF
-	TRBV7-9	TRBJ1-2	CASTPALDGYTF
-	TRBV29-1	TRBJ2-7	CSVVVTGNSYEQYF
-	TRBV15	TRBJ1-5	CATRRDRGNQPQHF
-	TRBV5-1	TRBJ2-1	CASSPDSINEQFF
-	TRBV7-2	TRBJ1-5	CASSSTPSGNQPQHF
-	TRBV5-1	TRBJ2-7	CASSSTGGPYEQYF
-	TRBV5-1	TRBJ1-1	CASSSTGVGPEAFF
-	TRBV20-1	TRBJ2-4	CSAILPSDSLAKNIQYF
-	TRBV28	TRBJ2-3	CASSGGRQGTDTQYF
-	TRBV29-1	TRBJ2-3	CSITDGTASTDTQYF
-	TRBV13	TRBJ2-3	CASSQDPERTQYF
-	TRBV27	TRBJ2-3	CASSLSLAPDTQYF
-	TRBV29-1	TRBJ1-1	CSASLGTAQYQAFF
-	TRBV6-2/TRBV6-3	TRBJ2-1	CASSNGDGTSYNEQFF
-	TRBV30	TRBJ2-7	CASDPGQITDEQYF
-	TRBV10-3	TRBJ2-1	CAISESGQGDEQFF
-	TRBV5-1	TRBJ2-7	CASSLAGRTPMVGEQYF
-	TRBV25-1	TRBJ1-2	CASSEWDRGNGYTF
-	TRBV6-5	TRBJ2-1	CASSYGAGGDEQFF
-	TRBV3-1	TRBJ1-2	CASSQGQFYTF
-	TRBV4-2	TRBJ2-3	CASSQENSDTQYF
-	TRBV6-2/TRBV6-3	TRBJ2-1	CASSHSELAGNEQFF
-	TRBV6-6	TRBJ2-1	CASSYRVSGGNEQFF
medium-sized	TRBV7-8	TRBJ2-7	CASSDLGTGYYEQYF
-	TRBV6-2/TRBV6-3	TRBJ2-3	CASSLKTMWADTQYF
-	TRBV5-5	TRBJ2-7	CASRFDTPYEQYF
-	TRBV7-3	TRBJ1-1	CASSSSGGISEAFF
-	TRBV7-8	TRBJ2-3	CASSTAGGGDTQYF
-	TRBV7-6	TRBJ1-6	CASSLEQGPTSPLHF
-	TRBV4-2	TRBJ2-7	CASSQEPGGGSYEQYF
-	TRBV15	TRBJ1-4	CATSARDGVLTNEKLFF
-	TRBV6-2/TRBV6-3	TRBJ2-7	CASSRTQNEQYF
-	TRBV13	TRBJ1-2	CASSLAAPTGIYGYTF
-	TRBV23-1	TRBJ2-7	CASSHFTRDRYEQYF
-	TRBV5-6	TRBJ2-4	CASSWTGPTTKNIQYF
-	TRBV4-3	TRBJ1-4	CASSRTGSFDEKLFF
-	TRBV15	TRBJ2-3	CATSRERGSTDTQYF
-	TRBV7-9	TRBJ2-2	CASSGRQGVNTGELFF